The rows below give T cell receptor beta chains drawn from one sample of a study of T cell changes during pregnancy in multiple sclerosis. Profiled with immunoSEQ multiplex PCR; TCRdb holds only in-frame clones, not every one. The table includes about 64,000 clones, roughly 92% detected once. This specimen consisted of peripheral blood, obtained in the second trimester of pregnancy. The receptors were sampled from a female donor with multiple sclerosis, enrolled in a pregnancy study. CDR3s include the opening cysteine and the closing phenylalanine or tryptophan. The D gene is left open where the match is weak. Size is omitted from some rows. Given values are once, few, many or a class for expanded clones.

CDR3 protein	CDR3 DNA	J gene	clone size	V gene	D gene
CASSSQGVFYEQYF	TGTGCCAGCAGCTCACAGGGGGTATTCTACGAGCAGTACTTC	TRBJ2-7	NA	TRBV5-6	TRBD1
CASSLVSGGGGTEAFF	TGCGCCAGCAGCTTGGTTTCGGGGGGCGGAGGGACTGAAGCTTTCTTT	TRBJ1-1	NA	TRBV5-1	NA
CASSLGLLQETQYF	TGCGCCAGCAGCTTGGGACTCTTGCAGGAGACCCAGTACTTC	TRBJ2-5	NA	TRBV5-1	NA
CASSSGGHMNTEAFF	TGTGCCAGCAGCTCGGGGGGCCACATGAACACTGAAGCTTTCTTT	TRBJ1-1	NA	TRBV9	NA
CASSEAPPGQGAGYEQYF	TGTGCCAGCAGTGAAGCGCCGCCGGGACAGGGGGCTGGGTACGAGCAGTACTTC	TRBJ2-7	NA	TRBV6-1	TRBD1
CASSLGTSGKQYF	TGTGCCAGCAGTTTAGGGACTAGCGGGAAGCAGTACTTC	TRBJ2-5	NA	TRBV27	TRBD2
CAWSVRSSRNTEAFF	TGTGCCTGGAGTGTACGGAGCTCCCGGAACACTGAAGCTTTCTTT	TRBJ1-1	NA	TRBV30	NA
CAISEFSLEQYF	TGTGCCATCAGTGAGTTTTCCTTGGAGCAGTACTTC	TRBJ2-7	NA	TRBV10-3	NA
CASSAGTYYSNQPQHF	TGTGCCAGCAGCGCCGGGACATACTATAGCAATCAGCCCCAGCATTTT	TRBJ1-5	NA	TRBV11-2	NA
CASSQDASRSYEQYF	TGTGCCAGCAGCCAAGATGCTAGCCGTTCCTACGAGCAGTACTTC	TRBJ2-7	once	TRBV4-2	NA
CASRRGTDTQYF	TGTGCCAGCAGGCGGGGCACAGATACGCAGTATTTT	TRBJ2-3	NA	TRBV14	NA
CASRRGQGADTEAFF	TGCGCCAGCAGACGCGGACAGGGGGCAGACACTGAAGCTTTCTTT	TRBJ1-1	few	TRBV5-1	TRBD1
CASSSALAESYNEQFF	TGTGCCAGCAGCTCCGCCCTAGCGGAGTCCTACAATGAGCAGTTCTTC	TRBJ2-1	once	TRBV7-2	TRBD2
CASSLDLGSGETQYF	TGTGCCAGCAGCTTAGATCTGGGTAGCGGGGAGACCCAGTACTTC	TRBJ2-5	NA	TRBV11-3	TRBD2
CARKTTEHHTQYF	TGTGCCAGAAAGACTACCGAACATCATACGCAGTATTTT	TRBJ2-3	NA	TRBV2	NA
CASSLGQVRRDEQYF	TGTGCCAGCAGTTTAGGACAGGTACGGCGCGATGAGCAGTACTTC	TRBJ2-7	NA	TRBV27	TRBD1
CASRWPGGNQPQHF	TGTGCCAGTAGATGGCCGGGAGGCAATCAGCCCCAGCATTTT	TRBJ1-5	NA	TRBV19	NA
CASSDGTSGKETQYF	TGTGCCAGCAGTGACGGGACTAGCGGGAAGGAGACCCAGTACTTC	TRBJ2-5	NA	TRBV2	TRBD2
CASSYYSETYEQYF	TGCGCCAGCAGCTACTACTCGGAAACCTACGAGCAGTACTTC	TRBJ2-7	NA	TRBV5-1	NA
CASSRGQGHGYTF	TGCGCCAGCAGCCGGGGACAGGGACATGGCTACACCTTC	TRBJ1-2	NA	TRBV5-1	TRBD1
CASSLGSLGRGTQYF	TGTGCCAGCAGCTTAGGGAGTTTGGGACGGGGGACGCAGTATTTT	TRBJ2-3	NA	TRBV7-2	NA
CASSIAGAYEQYF	TGTGCCAGCAGCATAGCGGGAGCGTACGAGCAGTACTTC	TRBJ2-7	NA	TRBV6-5	TRBD2
CSAKGLNIQYF	TGCAGTGCTAAGGGGCTAAACATTCAGTACTTC	TRBJ2-4	NA	TRBV20-1	NA
CASSGQRDDEKLFF	TGTGCCAGCAGCGGACAGCGGGACGATGAAAAACTGTTTTTT	TRBJ1-4	NA	TRBV5-5	NA
CASTQEGDNEQFF	TGTGCCAGCACCCAGGAAGGGGACAATGAGCAGTTCTTC	TRBJ2-1	once	TRBV2	NA
CASSHDRRGDTQYF	TGTGCCAGCAGCCACGATCGACGGGGGGATACGCAGTATTTT	TRBJ2-3	NA	TRBV11-3	NA
CASSLVGQGGTEAFF	TGCGCCAGCAGCTTGGTAGGACAGGGTGGCACTGAAGCTTTCTTT	TRBJ1-1	once	TRBV5-1	TRBD1
CASSSGFKGTSEQYF	TGTGCCAGCAGCTCGGGTTTCAAAGGGACTTCCGAGCAGTACTTC	TRBJ2-7	NA	TRBV11-2	NA
CASSPDTGQPQHF	TGTGCCAGCAGCCCGGACACCGGTCAGCCCCAGCATTTT	TRBJ1-5	NA	TRBV5-4	NA
CASSPSREGQETQYF	TGTGCCAGTAGTCCGTCGCGGGAGGGCCAAGAGACCCAGTACTTC	TRBJ2-5	NA	TRBV19	TRBD2
CASSTGTGAFTNYGYTF	TGCGCCAGCAGCACCGGGACAGGAGCTTTCACTAACTATGGCTACACCTTC	TRBJ1-2	NA	TRBV5-1	TRBD1
CACTFAELDYTF	TGTGCCTGCACATTCGCGGAGTTGGACTACACCTTC	TRBJ1-2	NA	TRBV30	NA
CASSAHGGTGEGRTEAFF	TGTGCCAGCAGTGCTCATGGGGGGACAGGGGAAGGGAGGACTGAAGCTTTCTTT	TRBJ1-1	NA	TRBV25-1	TRBD1
CASSPRRTPYNEQFF	TGTGCCAGCAGTCCGCGTCGGACTCCCTACAATGAGCAGTTCTTC	TRBJ2-1	NA	TRBV6-6	NA
CASYGQYNQPQHF	TGTGCCAGCTATGGACAGTACAATCAGCCCCAGCATTTT	TRBJ1-5	once	TRBV28	NA
CASSSLYPTDTQYF	TGTGCCAGCAGCTCACTATACCCCACAGATACGCAGTATTTT	TRBJ2-3	NA	TRBV28	NA
CASSESGTSGFLFF	TGCGCCAGCAGTGAGTCGGGGACTAGCGGATTCCTGTTCTTC	TRBJ2-1	once	TRBV10-2	TRBD2
CASSYGTGGGEAFF	TGTGCCAGCAGTTACGGAACAGGGGGGGGTGAGGCTTTCTTT	TRBJ1-1	NA	TRBV6-5	TRBD1
CASSFTGANTEAFF	TGTGCCAGCAGCTTTACAGGGGCGAACACTGAAGCTTTCTTT	TRBJ1-1	NA	TRBV6-1	TRBD1
CASTIQFPGQGYGYTF	TGTGCCAGCACTATACAGTTCCCGGGACAGGGTTATGGCTACACCTTC	TRBJ1-2	NA	TRBV27	TRBD1
CASSYGGAPNYGYTF	TGTGCCAGCAGTTACGGTGGGGCGCCTAACTATGGCTACACCTTC	TRBJ1-2	once	TRBV6-5	NA
CASSYSTDPFTDTQYF	TGTGCCAGCAGTTACTCGACAGACCCTTTCACAGATACGCAGTATTTT	TRBJ2-3	NA	TRBV6-5	NA
CASSQDGPSKETDTQYF	TGCGCCAGCAGCCAAGATGGGCCCTCTAAGGAAACAGATACGCAGTATTTT	TRBJ2-3	NA	TRBV4-3	NA